This entry is about one T cell receptor beta chain. Time point specified: 2015-2016 season, pre-vaccination. This sample was taken from a study of follicular helper T cells after annual influenza vaccination. The table came from immunoSEQ multiplex PCR; TCRdb's copy has only in-frame clones and leaves some out. The sample records 11,000 to 15,000 clones, approximately 80% being singletons. Germline-derived CDR1 and CDR2 are SGHRS and YFSETQ. V shed 3 bases and J shed 1 base, with 13 bases lying between them. The CDR3 covers 15 residues. The sequencing here drew on CXCR5- memory CD4+ T cells sorted from blood, taken on the day of influenza vaccination. The V gene is TRBV5-1, the J gene TRBJ2-5, with D possibly matching TRBD1 (5 bases). This TCR was sampled from an adult who received the influenza vaccine. The CDR3 is CASSSAQGSQETQYF. DNA of the CDR3: TGCGCCAGCAGCTCCGCGCAGGGTAGCCAAGAGACCCAGTACTTC.